This record looks at one T cell receptor (beta chain) sequence and its context. Beta-chain TCR cDNA was generated via 5'RACE template switching with UMIs. TCRdb reprocessed the 5' RACE reads and stores each CDR3 protein as one record, lacking DNA. Its table records approximately 380,000 distinct CDR3 sequences. The sample comes from a study of T cells expressing NK-cell markers. The overall study: The authors derived TCR beta repertoires from sorted CD3+CD56+NKG2C+, CD3+CD56+NKG2C- and CD3+CD56-NKG2C+ T cells. Eight donors were sequenced, of whom seven were HCMV-seropositive, while the remaining one was HCMV-seronegative.

This CDR3 region has 16 residues. Germline CDR1 and CDR2: LGHDT and YNNKEL (reference sequence). Sequences were obtained from blood T cells: a sorted CD56 or NKG2C T cell subset, CD4+ or CD8+ T cells, or bulk PBMC T cells (not recorded which). This chain uses TRBV3-1 with TRBJ2-1; the D gene TCRdb calls, TRBD1, cannot be checked with no DNA. The origin of this receptor is a man between 18 and 69 years old in good health. CDR3 protein: CASSQPDRGLFDEQFF.